This TCR beta chain originates from a study of blood T cell repertoires in COVID-19 (TCRdb year 2020). As for the study more broadly: The collaborator samples originated in the United States, Italy and Spain and spanned the acute and convalescent phases of COVID-19. The prospective study material was composed of cDNA or gDNA derived from T cells, B-cell-depleted T cells, or PBMCs. Deeply sampled blood TCRbeta repertoires from subjects exposed to, actively infected with, or recovered from COVID-19 were included in the dataset. The repertoires were made available in a free public database intended to serve as a resource for research on the immune response to SARS-CoV-2. The samples were drawn from the first 160 participants of the ongoing ImmuneRACE study and from 1,254 subjects provided by 6 global collaborators. A de-identified subject ID, COVID-19 status, age in years and sex were almost always included in the sample metadata. Where available, HLA class I and class II types were obtained from metadata supplied by the sample provider rather than from assay-based typing.

In the prospective study, participants were roughly 18 to 95 years old, resided in 20 to 30 geographic areas of the United States, and were enrolled through a virtual design. In the prospective study, cohorts were assigned on the basis of participant-reported clinical history obtained from a screening survey and a study questionnaire. Recovered participants in ImmuneRACE Cohort 3 were defined by two consecutive negative NP/OP PCR tests, clearance by a healthcare professional, or resolution of symptoms. Each participant in the prospective study had whole blood, serum and a nasopharyngeal or oropharyngeal swab collected by mobile phlebotomists. Additional blood draws and questionnaires over an approximately two-month period could optionally be provided by prospective study participants. Prospective study blood samples were shipped either frozen or at room temperature before DNA extraction. On the study overall, not on this receptor specifically: The amount of clinical and demographic metadata varied by source and participant and was provided uncurated.

For this clone: Its antigen target is currently unknown. Per-base qualities were not stored, and no clone one base away is much larger.

TCRbeta CDR3 regions were amplified from genomic DNA using the immunoSEQ Assay, a bias-controlled multiplex PCR. Concerning the study's data processing: Within the assay, amplification of reference gene primers was used to estimate how many nucleated cells each sample contained. To quantify the absolute abundance of each unique TCRbeta CDR3 rearrangement, sequence reads were collapsed and filtered. For each sample, productive Simpson clonality was calculated as the square root of Simpson's diversity index over productive rearrangements. As stored in TCRdb, this immuneACCESS dataset retains in-frame rearrangements with V and J assigned. A fraction of the clones does not appear; measured against another copy, unresolved V genes explain less than half of the discrepancy, and the remainder lacks a known reason. V and J calls and clone size are those listed in that table; D and trimming were worked out from the DNA. For this sample there are over 150,000 clones; about four fifths appear just once. Clones ranked in the top ten supply 3.2% of the sample.

Source material: PBMCs or T cells enriched from blood (not recorded which). The TCR was taken from a woman younger than 45 who had recovered from COVID-19.

The DNA sequence reads TGTGCCAGCAGTTTATGGCCGACAGGGAGTGGCTATGGCTACACCTTC. Its translation reads: CASSLWPTGSGYGYTF. This chain joins TRBV28 to TRBJ1-2; TRBD1 aligns with 7 central bases. The V end gives up 0 bases and the J end 4 bases, leaving 8 bases in the junction not matched to a gene. The CDR3 goes from the cysteine to the phenylalanine over 16 residues. The DNA shown is the 48-base CDR3, in frame from base 1. The germline V gene specifies MDHEN as CDR1 and SYDVKM as CDR2.